These 26 T cell receptor beta chains came from one sample sequenced in a study of blood T cell repertoires in COVID-19. Sequencing was performed with immunoSEQ multiplex PCR; in TCRdb, only in-frame clones are kept and a portion is missing. Counted here are roughly 70,000 clones, approximately 83% occurring once; the ten biggest clones make up around 4%. Sequenced input: peripheral blood. All receptors derive from a woman aged 60-75 years with acute or convalescent COVID-19.

CDR3 in DNA: TGTGCCACCCAACTTCTTGTAGATACGCAGTATTTT. This translates into CATQLLVDTQYF. The chain has TRBV2 and TRBJ2-3; D is ambiguous. Trimming removed 10 bases at V and 5 bases at J, with 13 bases between. The CDR3 covers 12 residues. Germline V gives CDR1 SNHLY, CDR2 FYNNEI.

The rearrangement links TRBV6-1 to TRBJ2-3, with 12 bases identical to TRBD2. CDR1 MNHNS and CDR2 SASEGT come from the germline V gene. The length of the CDR3 is 17 residues. With 2 bases clipped from V and 4 bases from J, the junction kept 7 bases outside the gene matches. The CDR3 DNA follows: TGTGCCAGCAGTGAAAATCCGACTAGCGGGAGCGCAGATACGCAGTATTTT. Translated, it gives CASSENPTSGSADTQYF.

The chain carries TRBV6-5 and TRBJ2-5; D is perhaps TRBD1 (6 bases). CDR3 size: 13 residues. The V and J ends lost 4 bases and 5 bases respectively, with 11 bases between them. CDR1 and CDR2 from the germline V gene are MNHEY and SVGAGI. Here the CDR3 DNA reads TGTGCCAGCAGTTTTCAGGGGCAGGAGACCCAGTACTTC. It is translated as CASSFQGQETQYF.

This chain joins TRBV5-4 and TRBJ1-1; 11 positions match TRBD1. Germline V gene sequence: CDR1 SGHNT, CDR2 YYREEE (reference sequence). The CDR3 is 15 residues long. The junction had 4 bases not matched to a gene; V was cut back by 6 bases and J by 0 bases. This CDR3 is CASTRTGGMNTEAFF. CDR3 nucleotides: TGTGCCAGCACGAGGACAGGGGGCATGAACACTGAAGCTTTCTTT.

The chain joins TRBV9 to TRBJ1-2; tentatively, D is TRBD1 (5 bases). V shed 1 base and J shed 4 bases, with 17 bases lying between them. The CDR3 covers 16 residues. Germline loops: CDR1 SGDLS, CDR2 YYNGEE. The CDR3: CASSVPQGAGSYGYTF. CDR3 sequence (DNA): TGTGCCAGCAGCGTACCCCAGGGTGCGGGGAGCTATGGCTACACCTTC.

The rearrangement joins TRBV2 to TRBJ2-7; 12 bases match TRBD1. V lost 6 bases to trimming and J lost 6 bases; unmatched junction nucleotides: 9. The germline CDR1 and CDR2 sequences are SNHLY and FYNNEI. The CDR3 is 15 residues long. The CDR3 spells CASSLTGTGGGEQYF. The CDR3 coding sequence is TGTGCCAGCAGCCTAACCGGGACAGGGGGCGGCGAGCAGTACTTC.

This clone was detected a few times. The chain's CDR3 is CASSSPELVVTGELFF. Here the CDR3 DNA reads TGTGCCAGCAGCTCCCCCGAACTAGTGGTTACCGGGGAGCTGTTTTTT. This chain links TRBV11-2 with TRBJ2-2; D is possibly TRBD2 (5 bases). The V end lost 4 bases, the J end lost 5 bases, and 17 bases lay between the germline ends. Germline V gene data show CDR1 as SGHAT and CDR2 as FQNNGV. The length of the CDR3 is 16 residues. Full variable domain (outside the CDR3, taken from reference TRBV11-2 and TRBJ2-2): EAGVAQSPRYKIIEKRQSVAFWCNPISGHATLYWYQQILGQGPKLLIQFQNNGVVDDSQLPKDRFSAERLKGVDSTLKIQPAKLEDSAVYLCASSSPELVVTGELFFGEGSRLTVL.

This clone turned up a few times. The genes are TRBV5-6 and TRBJ1-4, with D uncertain. Germline V gene sequence: CDR1 SGHDT, CDR2 YYEEEE. This CDR3 is 12 amino acids long. V gave up 4 bases and J gave up 2 bases, with 3 bases separating them. The CDR3 bases are TGTGCCAGCAGCACTACTAATGAAAAACTGTTTTTT. Its translation is CASSTTNEKLFF.

V usage is TRBV19 and J usage is TRBJ2-2; TRBD2 is a possible D gene (5 bases). Germline V lookup: CDR1 LNHDA, CDR2 SQIVND (reference sequence). The CDR3 length is 15 residues. Trimming removed 3 bases at V and 2 bases at J, with 10 bases between. CDR3 in amino acids: CASSMFLANTGELFF. The CDR3 nucleotides are TGTGCCAGTAGTATGTTTCTAGCAAACACCGGGGAGCTGTTTTTT.

The J gene is TRBJ1-6, the V gene TRBV30; D is unresolved. The CDR3 consists of 16 residues. Per germline, CDR1 GTSNPN and CDR2 SVGIG (reference sequence). V was trimmed by 1 base and J by 4 bases, leaving 14 bases between them. CDR3 residues: CAWSDKVSDYNSPLHF. CDR3 nucleotides: TGTGCCTGGAGTGACAAGGTCAGCGATTATAATTCACCCCTCCACTTT.

This chain links TRBV27 with TRBJ1-5; the match to TRBD1 covers 7 bases. V trimming: 7 bases; J trimming: 7 bases; junction bases outside the gene matches: 7. The CDR3 runs 13 residues. Looked up from germline, CDR1 is MNHEY and CDR2 is SMNVEV (reference sequence). CDR3 coding DNA: TGTGCCAGCACTGACAGGGCTGGGCAGCCCCAGCATTTT. Amino acid sequence: CASTDRAGQPQHF.

The chain recombines TRBV15 with TRBJ2-5; D unclear. Trimming removed 1 base at V and 5 bases at J, with 8 bases between. From germline, CDR1 is LNHNV and CDR2 YYDKDF (reference sequence). The CDR3 is 13 residues long. CDR3 in DNA: TGTGCCACCAGCAGAGCCGTTATGGAGACCCAGTACTTC. This codes for CATSRAVMETQYF.

The genes are TRBV27 and TRBJ1-3; D ambiguous. There are 14 residues in the CDR3. Trimming took off 6 bases at V and 0 bases at J, with 9 bases between the two ends. Looked up from germline, CDR1 is MNHEY and CDR2 is SMNVEV (reference sequence). DNA for the CDR3: TGTGCCAGCAGAATAACGGGCTCTGGAAACACCATATATTTT. Residues: CASRITGSGNTIYF.

The chain has TRBV27 and TRBJ2-5; 10 bases match TRBD1. CDR1 and CDR2 (germline): MNHEY, SMNVEV (reference sequence). V trimming: 5 bases; J trimming: 4 bases; junction bases outside the gene matches: 7. The CDR3 has 15 amino acids. CDR3 in amino acids: CASSPTGGLGETQYF. CDR3 nucleotides: TGTGCCAGCAGTCCGACAGGGGGCTTGGGAGAGACCCAGTACTTC.

J is TRBJ2-1 and V is TRBV9; 14 nucleotides agree with TRBD2. The V and J ends lost 3 bases and 6 bases, in that order; junction bases with no gene match: 2. This CDR3 has 15 residues. CDR1 is SGDLS, CDR2 YYNGEE, per germline. The CDR3 DNA reads TGTGCCAGCAGCGCGACTAGCGGGAGGGGCAATGAGCAGTTCTTC. Its protein product is CASSATSGRGNEQFF.

This chain links TRBV5-1 with TRBJ1-1; D unresolved. The CDR3 totals 16 residues. Germline V gives CDR1 SGHRS, CDR2 YFSETQ. Between the trimmed V and J ends, which lost 4 bases and 4 bases, there was a span of 20 bases. CDR3 sequence (DNA): TGCGCCAGCAGCCTAGGGATGGGGAGTACGGGCACTGAAGCTTTCTTT. Protein: CASSLGMGSTGTEAFF.

The chain carries TRBV11-2 and TRBJ2-7, with 8 positions matching TRBD1. CDR3 length: 17 amino acids. Germline V gene data show CDR1 as SGHAT and CDR2 as FQNNGV. V lost 3 bases to trimming and J lost 3 bases; unmatched junction nucleotides: 13. The CDR3 DNA sequence: TGTGCCAGCAGCTTCGGCAGTTCTAGGACAGGGAGCTACGAGCAGTACTTC. It encodes CASSFGSSRTGSYEQYF.

The chain combines TRBV4-2 with TRBJ1-1; D gene uncertain. CDR1 is LGHNA, CDR2 YNFKEQ, per germline. This CDR3 contains 15 residues. V was clipped by 0 bases and J by 11 bases, with 19 bases between them. The CDR3 region is CASSQDSQASLSAFF. The CDR3 region has the DNA TGTGCCAGCAGCCAAGATTCCCAGGCGAGTCTATCCGCTTTCTTT.

The gene calls are TRBV10-2 and TRBJ2-2; 9 bases are shared with TRBD1. The CDR3 extends over 15 amino acids. Trimming cost V 6 bases and J 4 bases; bases outside gene matches: 6. CDR1 and CDR2 (germline): WSHSY, SAAADI. DNA for the CDR3: TGCGCCAGCAGACAGGGGGCTCGAGGCACCGGGGAGCTGTTTTTT. Protein product: CASRQGARGTGELFF.

This chain uses TRBV28 with TRBJ1-4, with 7 bases lining up with TRBD1. The CDR3 length is 18 residues. The J segment lost 0 bases and the V segment lost 5 bases, leaving 12 bases of the junction unmatched. Germline V gives CDR1 MDHEN, CDR2 SYDVKM. CDR3 coding DNA: TGTGCCAGCAGTCTCTACAGGGGCCAGGGGGCAACTAATGAAAAACTGTTTTTT. It is translated as CASSLYRGQGATNEKLFF.

The chain joins TRBV2 to TRBJ1-1; maybe TRBD1 (5 bases). Trimming stripped 2 bases from V and 9 bases from J, with 19 bases between. The CDR3 is 15 residues long. Per germline, CDR1 SNHLY and CDR2 FYNNEI. CDR3 in amino acids: CASSESPRVRSQAFF. The DNA for the CDR3 is TGTGCCAGCAGTGAATCTCCCAGGGTCAGGAGTCAAGCTTTCTTT.

The rearrangement joins TRBV3-1 (or the pseudogene TRBV3-2) to TRBJ1-1; unclear D gene. The CDR3 is 16 residues long. V dropped 0 bases and J dropped 6 bases, with 17 bases sitting between them. The germline gives CDR1 LGHDT, CDR2 YNNKEL (reference sequence). The CDR3 DNA sequence: TGTGCCAGCAGCCAAGATTATGGCAGGAGGTTCGCTGAAGCTTTCTTT. Protein sequence: CASSQDYGRRFAEAFF.

This chain joins TRBV6-5 and TRBJ2-1; 10 bases align to TRBD2. V lost 7 bases and J lost 3; bases outside the gene matches: 6. There are 15 residues in the CDR3. Germline values: CDR1 MNHEY, CDR2 SVGAGI. The CDR3 DNA reads TGTGCCAGCACCCCTCTAGCGGGAGACTACAATGAGCAGTTCTTC. It is translated as CASTPLAGDYNEQFF.

The chain links TRBV28 to TRBJ2-1, with TRBD2 matching over 7 bases. In germline, CDR1 is MDHEN, CDR2 SYDVKM. Trimming cost V 3 bases and J 0 bases; bases outside gene matches: 2. CDR3 size: 15 residues. CDR3 in DNA: TGTGCCAGCAGTTTCGGGGGGACCTCCTACAATGAGCAGTTCTTC. This codes for CASSFGGTSYNEQFF.

The V and J genes are TRBV6-5 and TRBJ2-2, with D unclear. Germline V lookup: CDR1 MNHEY, CDR2 SVGAGI. The CDR3 extends over 13 amino acids. The germline V and J ends were trimmed by 6 bases and 8 bases, with 13 bases remaining between them. CDR3 bases: TGTGCCAGCAGCCTCAGGCGTGGGGGGGAGCTGTTTTTT. It codes for CASSLRRGGELFF.

This chain links TRBV11-3 with TRBJ2-3; 13 bases align to TRBD2. The germline CDR1 and CDR2 sequences are SGHNT and YENEEA. This CDR3 comprises 19 residues. V gave up 2 bases and J gave up 3 bases; unmatched junction bases: 11. CDR3: CASSLWYRTSGRMTDTQYF. The CDR3 region has the DNA TGTGCCAGCAGCTTATGGTATCGGACTAGCGGGAGAATGACAGATACGCAGTATTTT.